The text below deals with one T cell receptor beta chain. What it binds is unknown. Only healthy Caucasians were included as donors. TCRdb reprocessed the 5' RACE reads with MiXCR, giving one entry per CDR3 protein. The sample lists around 1.7 million distinct CDR3 sequences, less than 40% occurring once. This sample was taken from a study of identical twins. General study results and limits: Cross-sectional statistics underpinned the conclusions; the same donors were not followed. Some out-of-frame alpha sequences were shared by twins, and these showed excess low generation probability.

This CDR3 comprises 17 residues. The V gene lost 3 bases and the J gene lost 0 bases, with 15 bases spanning the gap. Sample: cord blood. The rearrangement links TRBV12-3 or TRBV12-4 to TRBJ2-1; D ambiguous. The sequence was obtained from a newborn girl in good health. The CDR3 spells CASSFIVGMISYNEQFF. DNA of the CDR3: TGTGCCAGCAGTTTTATCGTAGGTATGATCTCCTACAATGAGCAGTTCTTC.